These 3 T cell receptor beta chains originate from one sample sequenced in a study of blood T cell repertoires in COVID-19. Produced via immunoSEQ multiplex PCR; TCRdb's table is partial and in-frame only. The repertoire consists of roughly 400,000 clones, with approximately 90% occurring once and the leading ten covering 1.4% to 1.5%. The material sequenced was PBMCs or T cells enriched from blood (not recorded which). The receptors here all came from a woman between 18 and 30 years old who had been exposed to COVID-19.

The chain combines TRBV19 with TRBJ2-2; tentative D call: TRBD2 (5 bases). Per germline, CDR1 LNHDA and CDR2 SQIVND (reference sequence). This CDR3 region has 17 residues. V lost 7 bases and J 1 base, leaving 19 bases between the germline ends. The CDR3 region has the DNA TGTGCCAGTACCCAACGACGACGGACTCTGAACACCGGGGAGCTGTTTTTT. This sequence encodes CASTQRRRTLNTGELFF.

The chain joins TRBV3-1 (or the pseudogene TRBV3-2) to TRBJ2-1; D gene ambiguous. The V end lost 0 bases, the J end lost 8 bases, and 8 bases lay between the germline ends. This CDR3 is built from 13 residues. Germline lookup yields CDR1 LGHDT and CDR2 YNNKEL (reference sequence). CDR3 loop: CASSQDLADEQFF. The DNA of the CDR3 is TGTGCCAGCAGCCAAGATTTAGCCGATGAGCAGTTCTTC.

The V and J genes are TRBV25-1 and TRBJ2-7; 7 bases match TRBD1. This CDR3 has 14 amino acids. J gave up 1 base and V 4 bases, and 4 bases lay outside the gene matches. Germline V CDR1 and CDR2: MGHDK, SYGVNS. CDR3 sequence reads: CASSARTGSYEQYF. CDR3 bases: TGTGCCAGCAGTGCCCGGACAGGTTCCTACGAGCAGTACTTC.